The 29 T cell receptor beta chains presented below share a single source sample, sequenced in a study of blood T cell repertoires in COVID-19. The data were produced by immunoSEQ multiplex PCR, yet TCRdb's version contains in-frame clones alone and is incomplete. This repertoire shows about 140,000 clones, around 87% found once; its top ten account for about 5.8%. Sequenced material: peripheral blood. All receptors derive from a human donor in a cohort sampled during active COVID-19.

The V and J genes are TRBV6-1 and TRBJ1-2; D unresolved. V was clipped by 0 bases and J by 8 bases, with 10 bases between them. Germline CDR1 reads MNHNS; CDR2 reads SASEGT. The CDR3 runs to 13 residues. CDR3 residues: CASSEASGNGYTF. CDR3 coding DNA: TGTGCCAGCAGTGAAGCCAGCGGGAACGGCTACACCTTC.

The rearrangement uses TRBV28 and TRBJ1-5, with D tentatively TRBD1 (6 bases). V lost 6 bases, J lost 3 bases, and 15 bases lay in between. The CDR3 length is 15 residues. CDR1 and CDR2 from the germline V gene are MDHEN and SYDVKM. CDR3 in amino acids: CASSHRTAHNQPQHF. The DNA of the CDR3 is TGTGCCAGCAGCCATCGGACAGCCCACAATCAGCCCCAGCATTTT.

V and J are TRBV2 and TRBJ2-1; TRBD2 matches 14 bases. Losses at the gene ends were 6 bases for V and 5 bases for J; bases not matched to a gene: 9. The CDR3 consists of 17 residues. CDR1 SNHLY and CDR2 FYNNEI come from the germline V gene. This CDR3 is CASRLGLAGAKNNEQFF. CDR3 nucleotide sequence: TGTGCCAGCAGACTGGGACTAGCGGGAGCTAAGAACAATGAGCAGTTCTTC. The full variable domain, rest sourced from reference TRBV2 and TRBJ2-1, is EPEVTQTPSHQVTQMGQEVILRCVPISNHLYFYWYRQILGQKVEFLVSFYNNEISEKSEIFDDQFSVERPDGSNFTLKIRSTKLEDSAMYFCASRLGLAGAKNNEQFFGPGTRLTVL.

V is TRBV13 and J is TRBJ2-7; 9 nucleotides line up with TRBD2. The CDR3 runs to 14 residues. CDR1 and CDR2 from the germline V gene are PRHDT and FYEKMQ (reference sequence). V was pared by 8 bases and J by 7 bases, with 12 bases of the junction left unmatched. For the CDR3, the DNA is TGTGCCAGCTCCCGGGCGGGAGGGCCCCGAGAGCAGTACTTC. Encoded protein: CASSRAGGPREQYF.

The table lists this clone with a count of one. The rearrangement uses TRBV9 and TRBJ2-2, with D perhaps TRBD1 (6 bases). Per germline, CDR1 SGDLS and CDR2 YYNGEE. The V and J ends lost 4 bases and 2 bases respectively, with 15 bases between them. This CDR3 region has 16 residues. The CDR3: CASSSGADPNTGELFF. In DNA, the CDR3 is TGTGCCAGCAGCTCAGGGGCGGACCCAAACACCGGGGAGCTGTTTTTT.

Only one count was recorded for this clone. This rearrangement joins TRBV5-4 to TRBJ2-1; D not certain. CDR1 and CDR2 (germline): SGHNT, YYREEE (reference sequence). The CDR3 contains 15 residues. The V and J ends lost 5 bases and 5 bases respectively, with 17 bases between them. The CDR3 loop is CASSPRGGSNNEQFF. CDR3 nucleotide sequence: TGTGCCAGCAGTCCACGTGGCGGTAGTAACAATGAGCAGTTCTTC.

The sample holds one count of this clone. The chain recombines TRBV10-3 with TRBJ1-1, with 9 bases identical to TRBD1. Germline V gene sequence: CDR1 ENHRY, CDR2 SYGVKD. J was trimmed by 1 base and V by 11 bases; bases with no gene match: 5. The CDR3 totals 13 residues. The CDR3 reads CAVNRGRNTEAFF. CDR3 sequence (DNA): TGTGCCGTAAACAGGGGGCGGAACACTGAAGCTTTCTTT.

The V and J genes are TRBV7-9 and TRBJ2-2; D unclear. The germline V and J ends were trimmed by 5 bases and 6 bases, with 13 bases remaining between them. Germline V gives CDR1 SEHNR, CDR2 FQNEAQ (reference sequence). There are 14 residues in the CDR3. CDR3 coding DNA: TGTGCCAGCAGCCTCCTTCGAGGAGCCGGGGAGCTGTTTTTT. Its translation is CASSLLRGAGELFF.

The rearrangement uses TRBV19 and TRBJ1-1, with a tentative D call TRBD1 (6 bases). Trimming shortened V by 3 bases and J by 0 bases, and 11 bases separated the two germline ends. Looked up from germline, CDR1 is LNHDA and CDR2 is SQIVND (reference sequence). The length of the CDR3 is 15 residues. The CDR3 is CASSMDSVLNTEAFF. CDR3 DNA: TGTGCCAGTAGTATGGACAGTGTTTTGAACACTGAAGCTTTCTTT.

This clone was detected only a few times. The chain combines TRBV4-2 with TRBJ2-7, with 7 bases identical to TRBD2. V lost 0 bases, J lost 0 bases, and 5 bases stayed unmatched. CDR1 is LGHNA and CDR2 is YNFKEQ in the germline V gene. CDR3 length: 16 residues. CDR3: CASSQDWGGGSYEQYF. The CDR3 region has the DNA TGTGCCAGCAGCCAAGATTGGGGCGGGGGCTCCTACGAGCAGTACTTC.

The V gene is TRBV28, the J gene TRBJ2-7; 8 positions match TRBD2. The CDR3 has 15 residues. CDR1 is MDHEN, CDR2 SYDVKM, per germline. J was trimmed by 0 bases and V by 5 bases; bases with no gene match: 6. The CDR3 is CASSGASGYSYEQYF. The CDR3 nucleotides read TGTGCCAGCAGTGGGGCTAGCGGGTACTCCTACGAGCAGTACTTC.

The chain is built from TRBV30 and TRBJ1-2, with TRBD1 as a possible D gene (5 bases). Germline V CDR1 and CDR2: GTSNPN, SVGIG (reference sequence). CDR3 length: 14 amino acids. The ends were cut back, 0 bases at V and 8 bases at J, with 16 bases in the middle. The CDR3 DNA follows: TGTGCCTGGAGTGTAAGCGGCGGGGGAGGGGGCTACACCTTC. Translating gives CAWSVSGGGGGYTF.

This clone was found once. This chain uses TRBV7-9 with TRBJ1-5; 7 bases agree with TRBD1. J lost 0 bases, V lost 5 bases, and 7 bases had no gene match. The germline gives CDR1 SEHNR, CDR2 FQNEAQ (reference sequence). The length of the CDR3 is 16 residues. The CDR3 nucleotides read TGTGCCAGCAGCGCGGACAGGTTTTATAGCAATCAGCCCCAGCATTTT. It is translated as CASSADRFYSNQPQHF.

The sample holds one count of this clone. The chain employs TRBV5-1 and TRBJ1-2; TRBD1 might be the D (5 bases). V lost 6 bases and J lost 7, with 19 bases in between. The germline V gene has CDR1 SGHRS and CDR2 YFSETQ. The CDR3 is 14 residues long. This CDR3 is CASTVRSRESGYTF. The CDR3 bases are TGCGCCAGCACCGTGAGGAGCAGGGAAAGTGGCTACACCTTC.

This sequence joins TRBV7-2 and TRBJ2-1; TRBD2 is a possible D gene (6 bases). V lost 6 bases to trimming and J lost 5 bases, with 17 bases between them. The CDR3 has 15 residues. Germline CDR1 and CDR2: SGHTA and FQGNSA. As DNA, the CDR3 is TGTGCCAGCAGGCCCTCGGGACTCCTACACAATGAGCAGTTCTTC. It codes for CASRPSGLLHNEQFF.

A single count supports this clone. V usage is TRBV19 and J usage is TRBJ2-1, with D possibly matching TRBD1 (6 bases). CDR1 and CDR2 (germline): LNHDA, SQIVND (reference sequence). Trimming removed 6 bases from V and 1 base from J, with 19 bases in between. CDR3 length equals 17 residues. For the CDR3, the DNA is TGTGCCAGTAGGCCTCGGACAGTTGGCAGATCCTACAATGAGCAGTTCTTC. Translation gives CASRPRTVGRSYNEQFF. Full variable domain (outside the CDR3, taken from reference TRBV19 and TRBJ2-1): DGGITQSPKYLFRKEGQNVTLSCEQNLNHDAMYWYRQDPGQGLRLIYYSQIVNDFQKGDIAEGYSVSREKKESFPLTVTSAQKNPTAFYLCASRPRTVGRSYNEQFFGPGTRLTVL.

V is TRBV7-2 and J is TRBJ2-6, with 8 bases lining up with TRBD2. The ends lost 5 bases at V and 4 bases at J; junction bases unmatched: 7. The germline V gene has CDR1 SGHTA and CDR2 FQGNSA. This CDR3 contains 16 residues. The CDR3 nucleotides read TGTGCCAGCAGCCCCCGGGGGGGGTCCGGGGCCAACGTCCTGACTTTC. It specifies CASSPRGGSGANVLTF.

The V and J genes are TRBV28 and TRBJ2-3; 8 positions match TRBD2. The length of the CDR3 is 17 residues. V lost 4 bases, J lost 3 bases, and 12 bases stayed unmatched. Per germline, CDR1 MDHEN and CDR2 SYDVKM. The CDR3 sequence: CASSSSPSGGGTDTQYF. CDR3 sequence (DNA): TGTGCCAGCAGTTCTTCTCCCAGCGGGGGAGGTACAGATACGCAGTATTTT. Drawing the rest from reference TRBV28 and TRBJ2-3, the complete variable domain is DVKVTQSSRYLVKRTGEKVFLECVQDMDHENMFWYRQDPGLGLRLIYFSYDVKMKEKGDIPEGYSVSREKKERFSLILESASTNQTSMYLCASSSSPSGGGTDTQYFGPGTRLTVL.

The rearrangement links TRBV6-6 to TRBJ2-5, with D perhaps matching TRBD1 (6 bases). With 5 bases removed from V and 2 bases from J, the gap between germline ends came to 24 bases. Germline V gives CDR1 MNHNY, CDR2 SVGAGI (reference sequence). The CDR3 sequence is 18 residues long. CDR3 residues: CASSLTTPFTGSQETQYF. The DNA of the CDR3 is TGTGCCAGCAGTCTTACGACCCCTTTCACAGGGTCACAAGAGACCCAGTACTTC.

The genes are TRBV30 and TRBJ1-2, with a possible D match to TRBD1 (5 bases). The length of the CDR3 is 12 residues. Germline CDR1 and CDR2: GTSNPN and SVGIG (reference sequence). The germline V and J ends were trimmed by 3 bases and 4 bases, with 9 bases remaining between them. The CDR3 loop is CAWRGRSYGYTF. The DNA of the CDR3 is TGTGCCTGGAGGGGGCGTTCCTATGGCTACACCTTC.

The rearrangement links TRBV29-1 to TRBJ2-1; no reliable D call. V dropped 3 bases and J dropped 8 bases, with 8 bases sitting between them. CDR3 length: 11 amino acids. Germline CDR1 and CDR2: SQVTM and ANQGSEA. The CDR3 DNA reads TGCAGCGTTGACGTGGCCGATGAGCAGTTCTTC. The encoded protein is CSVDVADEQFF.

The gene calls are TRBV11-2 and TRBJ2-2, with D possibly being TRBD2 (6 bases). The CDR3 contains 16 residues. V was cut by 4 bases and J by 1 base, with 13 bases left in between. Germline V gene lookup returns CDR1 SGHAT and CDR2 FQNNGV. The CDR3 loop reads CASSSLGGLNTGELFF. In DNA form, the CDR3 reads TGTGCCAGCAGCTCCCTTGGGGGGTTGAACACCGGGGAGCTGTTTTTT.

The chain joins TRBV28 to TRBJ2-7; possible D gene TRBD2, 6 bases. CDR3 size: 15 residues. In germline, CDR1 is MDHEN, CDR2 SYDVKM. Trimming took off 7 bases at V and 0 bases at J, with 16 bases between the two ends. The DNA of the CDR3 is TGTGCCAGCATGGGGCGGGACCGTATCTCCTACGAGCAGTACTTC. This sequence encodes CASMGRDRISYEQYF. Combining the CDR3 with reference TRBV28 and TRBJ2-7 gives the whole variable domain DVKVTQSSRYLVKRTGEKVFLECVQDMDHENMFWYRQDPGLGLRLIYFSYDVKMKEKGDIPEGYSVSREKKERFSLILESASTNQTSMYLCASMGRDRISYEQYFGPGTRLTVT.

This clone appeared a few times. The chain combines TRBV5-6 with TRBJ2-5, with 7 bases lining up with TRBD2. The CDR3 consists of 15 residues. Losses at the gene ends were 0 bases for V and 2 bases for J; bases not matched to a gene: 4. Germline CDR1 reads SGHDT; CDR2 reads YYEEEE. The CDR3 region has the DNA TGTGCCAGCAGCTTGGCGGCGGGAGTTCAAGAGACCCAGTACTTC. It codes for CASSLAAGVQETQYF.

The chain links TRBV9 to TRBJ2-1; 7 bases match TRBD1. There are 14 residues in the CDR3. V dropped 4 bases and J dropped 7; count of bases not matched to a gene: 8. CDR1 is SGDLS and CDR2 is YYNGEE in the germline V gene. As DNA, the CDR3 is TGTGCCAGCAGCTTCCGACAGGGCGAGAATGAGCAGTTCTTC. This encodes CASSFRQGENEQFF.

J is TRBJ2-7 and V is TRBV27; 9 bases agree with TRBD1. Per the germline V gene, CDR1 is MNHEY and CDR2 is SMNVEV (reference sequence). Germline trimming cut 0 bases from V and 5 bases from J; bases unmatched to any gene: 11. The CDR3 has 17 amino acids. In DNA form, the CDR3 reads TGTGCCAGCAGTTTATCCCGGGACAGGGAATGGGGAAACGAGCAGTACTTC. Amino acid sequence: CASSLSRDREWGNEQYF.

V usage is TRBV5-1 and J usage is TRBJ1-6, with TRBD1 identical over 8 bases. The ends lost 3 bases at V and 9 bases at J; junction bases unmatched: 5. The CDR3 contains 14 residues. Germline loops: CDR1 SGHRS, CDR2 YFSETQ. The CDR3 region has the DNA TGCGCCAGCAGCTCCGGACAGGGTAGTTCACCCCTCCACTTT. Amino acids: CASSSGQGSSPLHF.

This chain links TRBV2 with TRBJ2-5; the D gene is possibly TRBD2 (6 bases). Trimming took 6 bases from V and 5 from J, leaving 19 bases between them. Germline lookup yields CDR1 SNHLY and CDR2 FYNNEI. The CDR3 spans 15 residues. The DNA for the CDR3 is TGTGCCAGCAGCGCCCGGGGGTCCTGGAGGGAGACCCAGTACTTC. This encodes CASSARGSWRETQYF.

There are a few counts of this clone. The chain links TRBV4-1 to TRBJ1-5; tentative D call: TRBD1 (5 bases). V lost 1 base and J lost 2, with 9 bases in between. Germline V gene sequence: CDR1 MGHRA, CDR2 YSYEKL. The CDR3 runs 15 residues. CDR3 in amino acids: CASSQVGRGNQPQHF. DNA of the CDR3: TGCGCCAGCAGCCAAGTCGGCAGGGGCAATCAGCCCCAGCATTTT.